This TCR beta chain was identified in a study of T cell responses to AZD1222 COVID-19 vaccine. Study-wide results and caveats: Close to half of all spike-specific TCRs reportedly target regions of the variants that are unmutated. Regions 160-218 and 743-854 dominated among vaccine-associated CD4 TCRs spanning spike. Possibly, clonal diversity was underestimated; donors were largely white British and included more females.

Repertoires were generated with immunoSEQ multiplex PCR, while TCRdb's copy carries only in-frame clones and drops some. The table includes around 150,000 clones, roughly 94% detected once. Second doses at about 4 or about 12 weeks were pooled. The V end was cut by 8 bases, the J end by 6 bases, with 14 bases between. Germline assignment: CDR1 MNHEY and CDR2 SMNVEV (reference sequence). CDR3 length: 14 amino acids. As regards this clone: Its specificity is unknown.

The chain links TRBV27 to TRBJ1-6; D remains unclear. Sample: peripheral blood, taken 28 days after the second AZD1222 dose. The receptor comes from an adult who received the AZD1222 COVID-19 vaccine. The CDR3: CASGFLGFNSPLHF. As DNA, the CDR3 is TGTGCCAGCGGGTTTTTGGGGTTTAATTCACCCCTCCACTTT.